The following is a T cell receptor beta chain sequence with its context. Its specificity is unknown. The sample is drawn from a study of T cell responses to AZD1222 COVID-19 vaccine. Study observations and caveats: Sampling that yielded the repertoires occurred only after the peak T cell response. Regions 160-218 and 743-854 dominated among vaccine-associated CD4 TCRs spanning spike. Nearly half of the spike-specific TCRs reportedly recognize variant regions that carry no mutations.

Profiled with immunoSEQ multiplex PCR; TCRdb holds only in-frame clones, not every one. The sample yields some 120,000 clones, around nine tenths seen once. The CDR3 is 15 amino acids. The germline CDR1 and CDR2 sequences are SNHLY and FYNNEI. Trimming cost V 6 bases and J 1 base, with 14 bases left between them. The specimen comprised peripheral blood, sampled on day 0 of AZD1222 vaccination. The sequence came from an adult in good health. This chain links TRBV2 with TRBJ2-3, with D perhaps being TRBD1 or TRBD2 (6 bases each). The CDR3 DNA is TGTGCCAGCAGCGTACAGGGAGGAGGCACAGATACGCAGTATTTT. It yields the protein CASSVQGGGTDTQYF.